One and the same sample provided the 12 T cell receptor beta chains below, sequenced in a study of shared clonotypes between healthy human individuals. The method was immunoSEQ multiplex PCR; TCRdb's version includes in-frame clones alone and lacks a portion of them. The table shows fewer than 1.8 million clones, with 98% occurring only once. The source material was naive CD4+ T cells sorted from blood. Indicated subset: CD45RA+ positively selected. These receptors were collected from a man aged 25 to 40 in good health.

CDR3 bases: TGTGCCATCAGTGAGTCGTTTAAGGCAGCTATTGTTAACTATGGCTACACCTTC. It codes for CAISESFKAAIVNYGYTF. The V call is TRBV10-3, the J call TRBJ1-2; the D is unclear. The CDR3 contains 18 residues. In germline, CDR1 is ENHRY, CDR2 SYGVKD. V lost 0 bases and J 1 base, leaving 18 bases between the germline ends.

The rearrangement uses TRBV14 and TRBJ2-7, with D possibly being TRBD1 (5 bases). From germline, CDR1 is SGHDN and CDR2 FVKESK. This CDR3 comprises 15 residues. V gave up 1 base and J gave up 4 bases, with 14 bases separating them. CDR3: CASSQVSHRRYEQYF. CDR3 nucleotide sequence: TGTGCCAGCAGCCAAGTGTCGCACAGGCGGTACGAGCAGTACTTC. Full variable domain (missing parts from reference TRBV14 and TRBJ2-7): EAGVTQFPSHSVIEKGQTVTLRCDPISGHDNLYWYRRVMGKEIKFLLHFVKESKQDESGMPNNRFLAERTGGTYSTLKVQPAELEDSGVYFCASSQVSHRRYEQYFGPGTRLTVT.

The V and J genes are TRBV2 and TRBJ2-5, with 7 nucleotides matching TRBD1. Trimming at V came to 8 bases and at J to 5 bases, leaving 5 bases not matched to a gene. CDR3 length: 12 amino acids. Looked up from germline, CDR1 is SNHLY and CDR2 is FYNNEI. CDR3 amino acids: CASDRVRETQYF. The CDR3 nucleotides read TGTGCCAGCGACAGGGTCCGGGAGACCCAGTACTTC. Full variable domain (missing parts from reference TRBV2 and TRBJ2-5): EPEVTQTPSHQVTQMGQEVILRCVPISNHLYFYWYRQILGQKVEFLVSFYNNEISEKSEIFDDQFSVERPDGSNFTLKIRSTKLEDSAMYFCASDRVRETQYFGPGTRLLVL.

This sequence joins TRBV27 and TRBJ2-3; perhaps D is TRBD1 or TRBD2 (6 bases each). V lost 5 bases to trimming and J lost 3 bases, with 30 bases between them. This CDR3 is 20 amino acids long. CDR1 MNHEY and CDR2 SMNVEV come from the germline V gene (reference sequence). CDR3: CASSTLGPGASPPSTDTQYF. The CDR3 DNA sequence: TGTGCCAGCAGTACTTTGGGGCCGGGGGCTAGCCCTCCGAGTACAGATACGCAGTATTTT.

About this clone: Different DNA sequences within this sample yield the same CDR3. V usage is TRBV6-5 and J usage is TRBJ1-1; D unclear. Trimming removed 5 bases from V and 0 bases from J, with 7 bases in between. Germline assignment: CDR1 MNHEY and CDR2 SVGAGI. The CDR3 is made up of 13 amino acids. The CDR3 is CASSTTVNTEAFF. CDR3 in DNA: TGTGCCAGCAGTACCACAGTGAACACTGAAGCTTTCTTT.

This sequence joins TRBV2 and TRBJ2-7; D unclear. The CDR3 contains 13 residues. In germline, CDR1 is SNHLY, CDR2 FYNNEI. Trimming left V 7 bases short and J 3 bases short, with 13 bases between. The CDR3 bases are TGTGCCAGCATTAGGGAATCGAACTACGAGCAGTACTTC. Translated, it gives CASIRESNYEQYF.

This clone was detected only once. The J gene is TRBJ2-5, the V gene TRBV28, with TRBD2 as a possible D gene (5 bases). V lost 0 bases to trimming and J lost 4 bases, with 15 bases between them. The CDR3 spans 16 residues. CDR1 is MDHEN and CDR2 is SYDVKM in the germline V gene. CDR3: CASSLWAPGIGETQYF. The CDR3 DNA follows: TGTGCCAGCAGTTTATGGGCCCCGGGGATTGGAGAGACCCAGTACTTC.

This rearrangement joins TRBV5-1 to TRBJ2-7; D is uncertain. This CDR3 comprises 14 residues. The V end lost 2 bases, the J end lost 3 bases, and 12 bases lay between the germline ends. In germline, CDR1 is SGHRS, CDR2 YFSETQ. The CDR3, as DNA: TGCGCCAGCAGCTTCGCTCCCGGAAGCTACGAGCAGTACTTC. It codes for CASSFAPGSYEQYF.

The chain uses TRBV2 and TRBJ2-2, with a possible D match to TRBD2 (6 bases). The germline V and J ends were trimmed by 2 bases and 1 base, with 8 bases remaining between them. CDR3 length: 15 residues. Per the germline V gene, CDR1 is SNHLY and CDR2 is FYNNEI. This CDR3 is CASSETSRNTGELFF. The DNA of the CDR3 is TGTGCCAGCAGTGAAACTAGCAGGAACACCGGGGAGCTGTTTTTT.

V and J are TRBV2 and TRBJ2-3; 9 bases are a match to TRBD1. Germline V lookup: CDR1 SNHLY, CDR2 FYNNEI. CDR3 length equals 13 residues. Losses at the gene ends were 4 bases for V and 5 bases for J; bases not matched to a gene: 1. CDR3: CASSGQGGDTQYF. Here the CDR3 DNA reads TGTGCCAGCAGTGGACAGGGGGGAGATACGCAGTATTTT.

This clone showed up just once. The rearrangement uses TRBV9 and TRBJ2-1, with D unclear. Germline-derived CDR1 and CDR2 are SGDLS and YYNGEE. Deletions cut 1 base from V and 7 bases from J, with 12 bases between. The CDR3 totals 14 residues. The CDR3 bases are TGTGCCAGCAGCGTATCGTTGGAGAGAAATGAGCAGTTCTTC. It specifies CASSVSLERNEQFF.

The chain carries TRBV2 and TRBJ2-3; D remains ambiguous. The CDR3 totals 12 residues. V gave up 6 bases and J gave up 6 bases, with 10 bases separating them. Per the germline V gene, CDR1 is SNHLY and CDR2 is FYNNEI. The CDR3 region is CASRDRRDTQYF. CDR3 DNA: TGTGCCAGCAGGGACCGACGGGATACGCAGTATTTT.